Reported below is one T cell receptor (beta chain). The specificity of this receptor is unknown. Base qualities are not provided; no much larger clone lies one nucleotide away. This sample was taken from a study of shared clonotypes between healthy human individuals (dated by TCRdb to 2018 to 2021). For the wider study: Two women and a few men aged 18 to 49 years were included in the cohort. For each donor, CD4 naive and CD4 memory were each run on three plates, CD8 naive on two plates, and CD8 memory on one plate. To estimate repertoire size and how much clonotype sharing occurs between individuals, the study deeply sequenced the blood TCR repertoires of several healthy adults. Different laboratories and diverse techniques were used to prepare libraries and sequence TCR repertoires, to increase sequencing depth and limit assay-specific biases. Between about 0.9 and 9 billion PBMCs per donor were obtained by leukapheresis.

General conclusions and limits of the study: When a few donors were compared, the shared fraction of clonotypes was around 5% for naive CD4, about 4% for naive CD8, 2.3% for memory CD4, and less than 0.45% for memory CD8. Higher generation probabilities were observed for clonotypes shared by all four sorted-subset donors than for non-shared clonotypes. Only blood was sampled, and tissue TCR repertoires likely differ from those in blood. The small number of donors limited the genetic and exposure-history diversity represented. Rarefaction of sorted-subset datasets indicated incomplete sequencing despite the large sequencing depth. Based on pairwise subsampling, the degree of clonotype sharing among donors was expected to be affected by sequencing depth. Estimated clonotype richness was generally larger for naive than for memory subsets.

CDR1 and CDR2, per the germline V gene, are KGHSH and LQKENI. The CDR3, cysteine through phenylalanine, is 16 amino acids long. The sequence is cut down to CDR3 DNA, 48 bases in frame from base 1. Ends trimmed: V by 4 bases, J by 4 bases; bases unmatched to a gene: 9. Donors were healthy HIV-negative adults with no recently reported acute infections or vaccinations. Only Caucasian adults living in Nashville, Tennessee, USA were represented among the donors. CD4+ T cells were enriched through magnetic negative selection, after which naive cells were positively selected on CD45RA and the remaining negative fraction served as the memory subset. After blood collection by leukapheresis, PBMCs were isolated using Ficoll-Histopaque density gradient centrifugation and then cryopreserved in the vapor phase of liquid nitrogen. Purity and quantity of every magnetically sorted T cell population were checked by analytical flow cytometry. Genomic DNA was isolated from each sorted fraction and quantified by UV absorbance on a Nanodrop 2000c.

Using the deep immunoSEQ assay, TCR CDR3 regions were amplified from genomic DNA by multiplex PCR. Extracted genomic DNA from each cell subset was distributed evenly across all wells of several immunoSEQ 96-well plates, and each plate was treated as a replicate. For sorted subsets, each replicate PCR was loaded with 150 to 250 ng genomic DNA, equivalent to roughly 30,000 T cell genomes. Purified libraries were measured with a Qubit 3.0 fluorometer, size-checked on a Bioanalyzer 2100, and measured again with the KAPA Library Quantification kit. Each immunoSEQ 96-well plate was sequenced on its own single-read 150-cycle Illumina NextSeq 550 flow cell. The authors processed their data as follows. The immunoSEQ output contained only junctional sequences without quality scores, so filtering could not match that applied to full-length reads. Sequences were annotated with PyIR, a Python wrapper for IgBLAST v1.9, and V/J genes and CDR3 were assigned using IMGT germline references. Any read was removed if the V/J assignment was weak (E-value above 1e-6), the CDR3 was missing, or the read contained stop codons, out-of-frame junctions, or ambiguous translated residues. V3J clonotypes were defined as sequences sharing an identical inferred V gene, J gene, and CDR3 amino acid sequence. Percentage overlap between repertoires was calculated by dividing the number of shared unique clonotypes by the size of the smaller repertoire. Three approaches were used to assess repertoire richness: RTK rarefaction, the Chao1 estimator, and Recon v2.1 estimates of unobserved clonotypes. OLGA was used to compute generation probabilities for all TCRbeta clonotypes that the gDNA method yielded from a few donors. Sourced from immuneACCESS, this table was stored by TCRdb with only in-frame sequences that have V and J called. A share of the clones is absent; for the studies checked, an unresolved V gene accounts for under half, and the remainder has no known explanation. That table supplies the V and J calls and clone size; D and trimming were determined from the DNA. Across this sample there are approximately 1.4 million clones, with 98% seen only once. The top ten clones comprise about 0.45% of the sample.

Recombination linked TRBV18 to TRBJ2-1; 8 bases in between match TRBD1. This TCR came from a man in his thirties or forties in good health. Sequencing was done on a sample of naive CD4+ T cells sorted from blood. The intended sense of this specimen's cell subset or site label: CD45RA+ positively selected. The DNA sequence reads TGTGCCAGCTCACTGAATCAGGGGGCGGTTTACAATGAGCAGTTCTTC. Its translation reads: CASSLNQGAVYNEQFF.